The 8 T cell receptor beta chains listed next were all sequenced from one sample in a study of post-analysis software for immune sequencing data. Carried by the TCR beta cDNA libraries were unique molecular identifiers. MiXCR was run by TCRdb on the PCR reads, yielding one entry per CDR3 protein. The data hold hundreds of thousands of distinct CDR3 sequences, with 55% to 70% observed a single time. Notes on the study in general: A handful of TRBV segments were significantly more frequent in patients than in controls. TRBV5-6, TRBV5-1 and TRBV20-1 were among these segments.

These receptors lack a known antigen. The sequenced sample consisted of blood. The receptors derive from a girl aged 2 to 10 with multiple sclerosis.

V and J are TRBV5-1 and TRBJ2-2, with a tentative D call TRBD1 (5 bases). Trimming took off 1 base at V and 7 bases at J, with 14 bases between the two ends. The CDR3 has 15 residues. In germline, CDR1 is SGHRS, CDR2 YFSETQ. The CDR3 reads CASSLLGEPDGELFF. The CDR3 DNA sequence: TGCGCCAGCAGCTTGCTAGGGGAACCGGACGGGGAGCTGTTTTTT.

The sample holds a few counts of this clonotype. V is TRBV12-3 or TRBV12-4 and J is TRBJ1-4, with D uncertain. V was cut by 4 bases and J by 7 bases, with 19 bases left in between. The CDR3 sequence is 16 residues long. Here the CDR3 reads CASSSSPLGSGEKLFF. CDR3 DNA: TGTGCCAGCAGTTCTTCTCCGCTGGGGTCAGGTGAAAAACTGTTTTTT.

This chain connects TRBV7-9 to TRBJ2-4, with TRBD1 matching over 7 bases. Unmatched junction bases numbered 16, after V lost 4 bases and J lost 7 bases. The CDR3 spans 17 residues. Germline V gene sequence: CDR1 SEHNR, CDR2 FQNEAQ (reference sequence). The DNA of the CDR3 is TGTGCCAGCAGCTCAACTCCGGGACAGTCTCCTGGGAACATTCAGTACTTC. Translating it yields CASSSTPGQSPGNIQYF.

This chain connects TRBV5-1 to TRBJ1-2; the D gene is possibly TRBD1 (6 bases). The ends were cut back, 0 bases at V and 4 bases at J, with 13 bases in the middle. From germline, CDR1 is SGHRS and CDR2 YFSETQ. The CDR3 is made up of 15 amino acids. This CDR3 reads CASSLDWGLGYGYTF. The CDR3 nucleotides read TGCGCCAGCAGCTTGGATTGGGGGCTGGGCTATGGCTACACCTTC. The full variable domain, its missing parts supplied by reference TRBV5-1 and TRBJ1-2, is KAGVTQTPRYLIKTRGQQVTLSCSPISGHRSVSWYQQTPGQGLQFLFEYFSETQRNKGNFPGRFSGRQFSNSRSEMNVSTLELGDSALYLCASSLDWGLGYGYTFGSGTRLTVV.

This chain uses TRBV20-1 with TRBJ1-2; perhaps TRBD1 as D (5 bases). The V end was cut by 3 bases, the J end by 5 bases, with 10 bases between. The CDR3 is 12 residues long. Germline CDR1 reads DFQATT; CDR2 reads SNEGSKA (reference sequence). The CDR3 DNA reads TGCAGTGCTAGGAGGGACCTTTATGGCTACACCTTC. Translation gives CSARRDLYGYTF.

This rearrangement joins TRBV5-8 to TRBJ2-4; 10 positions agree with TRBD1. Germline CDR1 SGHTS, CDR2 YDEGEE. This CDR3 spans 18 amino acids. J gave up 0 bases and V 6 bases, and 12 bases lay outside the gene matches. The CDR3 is CASNGRDRGNVAKNIQYF. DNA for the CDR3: TGTGCCAGCAACGGAAGGGACAGGGGCAACGTAGCCAAAAACATTCAGTACTTC.

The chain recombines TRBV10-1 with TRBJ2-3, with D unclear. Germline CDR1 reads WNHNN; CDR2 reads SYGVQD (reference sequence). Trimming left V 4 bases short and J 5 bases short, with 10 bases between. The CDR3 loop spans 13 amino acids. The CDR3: CASSGGLLDTQYF. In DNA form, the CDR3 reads TGCGCCAGCAGTGGGGGATTACTAGATACGCAGTATTTT.

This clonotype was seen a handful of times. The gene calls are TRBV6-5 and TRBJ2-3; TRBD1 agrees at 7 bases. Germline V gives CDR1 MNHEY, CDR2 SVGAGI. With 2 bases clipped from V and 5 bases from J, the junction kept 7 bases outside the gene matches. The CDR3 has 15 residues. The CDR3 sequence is CASSYGTAGEDTQYF. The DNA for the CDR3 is TGTGCCAGCAGTTACGGGACAGCAGGGGAAGATACGCAGTATTTT.